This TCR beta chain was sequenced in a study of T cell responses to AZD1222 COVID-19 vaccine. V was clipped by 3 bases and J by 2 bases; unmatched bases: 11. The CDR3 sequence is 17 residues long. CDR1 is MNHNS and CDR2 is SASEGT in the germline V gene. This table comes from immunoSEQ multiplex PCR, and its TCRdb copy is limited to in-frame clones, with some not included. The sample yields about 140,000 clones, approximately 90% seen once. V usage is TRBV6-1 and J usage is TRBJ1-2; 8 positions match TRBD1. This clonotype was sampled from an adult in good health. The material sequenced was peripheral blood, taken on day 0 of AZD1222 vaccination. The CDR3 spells CASSDPGQVWGNYGYTF. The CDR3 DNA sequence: TGTGCCAGCAGTGATCCGGGACAGGTTTGGGGAAACTATGGCTACACCTTC.